This TCR beta chain was found in a study of blood T cell repertoires in COVID-19. In the study overall: COVID-19 samples from acute and convalescent phases originated in the United States, Italy and Spain. The cDNA or gDNA used as material had been derived from T cells, B-cell-depleted T cells, or PBMCs.

As originally analysed: Amplifying reference gene primers gave estimates of nucleated cell counts. TCRdb's table, derived via immunoSEQ multiplex PCR, lists solely in-frame clones and lacks some. The D gene and trimming were derived from the DNA, and the V and J assignments and clone size from that table. Among fewer than 100,000 clones listed, 70% to 90% were seen once. There are 14 residues in the CDR3. Losses at the gene ends were 2 bases for V and 10 bases for J; bases not matched to a gene: 5. In germline, CDR1 is KGHSH, CDR2 LQKENI. This sequence was found in a human donor with acute or convalescent COVID-19. The donor label of this sample is uncertain. J is TRBJ1-2 and V is TRBV18; 12 bases agree with TRBD1. The material sequenced was peripheral blood. The DNA for the CDR3 is TGTGCCAGCTCACCAGGGACAGGGGGCGGTGACTACACCTTC. Protein product: CASSPGTGGGDYTF.